Reported below is one T cell receptor (beta chain). This entry is derived from a study of blood T cell repertoires in COVID-19. Study-level information: The analysed material was cDNA or gDNA that came from T cells, B-cell-depleted T cells, or PBMCs.

Per germline, CDR1 SQVTM and CDR2 ANQGSEA. V dropped 5 bases and J dropped 0 bases, with 5 bases sitting between them. The CDR3 spans 12 residues. Only in-frame clones appear in the TCRdb table, and some are missing; sequencing was by immunoSEQ multiplex PCR. The sample shows over 150,000 clones, roughly 88% of them seen only once. The receptor was derived from a human donor in a cohort sampled during active COVID-19. The sequencing sample was made of peripheral blood. The J gene is TRBJ1-3, the V gene TRBV29-1; D not certain. CDR3 DNA: TGCAGCGTTTTACACTCTGGAAACACCATATATTTT. It specifies CSVLHSGNTIYF.